A selection of T cell receptor beta chains follows, all from one sample in a study of memory B cells and T cells in multiple sclerosis. Libraries were prepared by immunoSEQ multiplex PCR; TCRdb keeps only in-frame clonotypes and omits some of them. The sample records about 32,000 clones, around 86% being singletons. What these receptors recognize is not known. Specimen: PBMCs from blood kept in culture. The source of these receptors is a human donor with multiple sclerosis. Each CDR3 is given with its conserved first and last residue. The D gene is left open where the match is weak. Size is stated for part of the rows, as once, few or many counts, or as a class when the clone is expanded.

TRBV10-3	TRBD2	TRBJ2-3	.	TGTGCCATCAGGACTAGCGGTAGCACAGATACGCAGTATTTT	CAIRTSGSTDTQYF
TRBV6-6	.	TRBJ2-7	.	TGTGCCAGCAGTGTGGGCAGGGCCTACGAGCAGTACTTC	CASSVGRAYEQYF
TRBV9	.	TRBJ2-5	.	TGTGCCAGCAGCGCGCTAGCTAGGTCACGGCCGTACCAAGAGACCCAGTACTTC	CASSALARSRPYQETQYF
TRBV7-8	TRBD1	TRBJ1-2	.	TGTGCCAGCAGCCCGGACAGGGGTACCCATGGCTACACCTTC	CASSPDRGTHGYTF
TRBV25-1	TRBD1	TRBJ1-1	.	TGTGCCAGCAGTAAATACAGGGGTGGAACTGAAGCTTTCTTT	CASSKYRGGTEAFF
TRBV5-1	TRBD2	TRBJ2-1	.	TGCGCCAGCAGCTCTGGACTAGCGGGAGCGGATGAGCAGTTCTTC	CASSSGLAGADEQFF
TRBV10-3	.	TRBJ1-5	.	TGTGCCATCAGTGACTTACCGGGGAGCAATCAGCCCCAGCATTTT	CAISDLPGSNQPQHF
TRBV25-1	.	TRBJ1-2	.	TGTGCCAGCAGTGATACAGGTCGCAACTATGGCTACACCTTC	CASSDTGRNYGYTF
TRBV6-1	TRBD1	TRBJ2-7	.	TGTGCCAGCGATAAGACAGGGGGCTACGAGCAGTACTTC	CASDKTGGYEQYF
TRBV19	.	TRBJ2-7	.	TGTGCCAGTAGCGGCAGGACATCCGGGCGTACCTACGAGCAGTACTTC	CASSGRTSGRTYEQYF
TRBV15	.	TRBJ2-1	.	TGTGCCACCAGCAGAGCAACAGTCTACAATGAGCAGTTCTTC	CATSRATVYNEQFF
TRBV2	.	TRBJ2-5	.	TGTGCCAGCAGTGGGGACCCGAAAATGTACCAAGAGACCCAGTACTTC	CASSGDPKMYQETQYF
TRBV29-1	TRBD1	TRBJ2-7	.	TGCAGCGTTGAAAAGGCAGGGGGCCTCGAGCAGTACTTC	CSVEKAGGLEQYF
TRBV7-2	.	TRBJ2-7	few	TGTGCCAGCAGCTTAGAATTGACCTACGAGCAGTACTTC	CASSLELTYEQYF
TRBV9	.	TRBJ2-1	.	TGTGCCAGCAACAGACAGAGCTCCTACAATGAGCAGTTCTTC	CASNRQSSYNEQFF
TRBV28	.	TRBJ2-7	.	TGTGCCAGCAGTTTTGCGGCAGGGGCTCTCGGCGAGCAGTACTTC	CASSFAAGALGEQYF
TRBV7-9	.	TRBJ1-2	.	TGTGCCAGCAGCTTAGGAGAGGGTACATTCTATGGCTACACCTTC	CASSLGEGTFYGYTF
TRBV9	TRBD1	TRBJ1-2	.	TGTGCCAGCAGCGCCGGGACAGGGGTATATGGCTACACCTTC	CASSAGTGVYGYTF
TRBV11-2	.	TRBJ2-2	.	TGTGCCAGCAGCAAAGGCCTAGGAGAGCTGTTTTTT	CASSKGLGELFF
TRBV7-9	.	TRBJ2-3	.	TGTGCCAGCAGCCCTGGGGGAGAGGCAGATACGCAGTATTTT	CASSPGGEADTQYF
TRBV4-1	.	TRBJ2-3	.	TGCGCCAGCAGCCAGGCAGGACCATCCCTCAATACAGATACGCAGTATTTT	CASSQAGPSLNTDTQYF
TRBV30	.	TRBJ2-7	.	TGTGCCTGGAGTCAGTGGGGGACGGCGGTCTACTCCTACGAGCAGTACTTC	CAWSQWGTAVYSYEQYF